These 14 T cell receptor beta chains share one sample of origin, sequenced in a study of CD8 T cells in Susac syndrome. Random hexamers were used to reverse transcribe an amount of roughly 0.5 to 1 ug RNA. One entry per CDR3 protein results from TCRdb running MiXCR on the immunoSEQ multiplex PCR reads. Altogether about 130,000 distinct CDR3 sequences are present, around 86% being singletons, with the ten largest covering 0.45% to 0.65%. The sample was CD8+ T cells from PBMCs. The origin of the receptors is a human donor with multiple sclerosis.

The rearrangement joins TRBV30 to TRBJ2-2; D is tentatively TRBD1 or TRBD2 (5 bases each). Deletions cut 4 bases from V and 2 bases from J, with 17 bases between. Per the germline V gene, CDR1 is GTSNPN and CDR2 is SVGIG (reference sequence). This CDR3 has 16 residues. The CDR3, as DNA: TGTGCCTGGACGCAGGGCATTGGGAGTAACACCGGGGAGCTGTTTTTT. Encoded protein: CAWTQGIGSNTGELFF.

This clonotype turned up a few times. The J gene is TRBJ1-5, the V gene TRBV27; no firm D call. Germline V gives CDR1 MNHEY, CDR2 SMNVEV (reference sequence). Trimming left V 2 bases short and J 1 base short, with 6 bases between. There are 14 residues in the CDR3. The chain's CDR3 is CASSLMGSNQPQHF. In nucleotides, the CDR3 is TGTGCCAGCAGTTTAATGGGGAGCAATCAGCCCCAGCATTTT.

The chain employs TRBV6-1 and TRBJ1-2; maybe TRBD1 (5 bases). Looked up from germline, CDR1 is MNHNS and CDR2 is SASEGT. The length of the CDR3 is 15 residues. V was shortened by 6 bases and J by 1 base, with 15 bases between the two germline ends. This chain's CDR3 is CASSPTGSDNYGYTF. The CDR3 DNA reads TGTGCCAGCAGCCCTACAGGAAGCGATAACTATGGCTACACCTTC.

The chain recombines TRBV11-2 with TRBJ2-1, with D uncertain. Looked up from germline, CDR1 is SGHAT and CDR2 is FQNNGV. The CDR3 has 12 amino acids. CDR3 coding DNA: TGTAGTTCCGTCACAGTCTACAATGAGCAGTTCTTC. This encodes CSSVTVYNEQFF.

This clonotype has just one count. The chain recombines TRBV12-3 or TRBV12-4 with TRBJ1-1; D remains unclear. The CDR3 is 12 amino acids. Trimming cost V 2 bases and J 7 bases, with 8 bases left between them. CDR3 in amino acids: CASSLPGDEAFF. In nucleotides, the CDR3 is TGTGCCAGCAGTTTACCCGGGGATGAAGCTTTCTTT.

The chain joins TRBV20-1 to TRBJ1-6; D might be TRBD1 (6 bases). V lost 4 bases and J lost 7, with 8 bases in between. Germline CDR1 DFQATT, CDR2 SNEGSKA (reference sequence). This CDR3 region has 12 residues. The chain's CDR3 is CSATQGNSPLHF. DNA of the CDR3: TGCAGTGCTACACAGGGAAATTCACCCCTCCACTTT.

The rearrangement joins TRBV9 to TRBJ2-5, with D possibly matching TRBD2 (5 bases). V gave up 0 bases and J gave up 4 bases, with 13 bases separating them. This CDR3 comprises 15 residues. Germline values: CDR1 SGDLS, CDR2 YYNGEE. CDR3 amino acids: CASSVGRAPGETQYF. The CDR3 DNA sequence: TGTGCCAGCAGCGTAGGGCGGGCCCCAGGAGAGACCCAGTACTTC.

J is TRBJ2-1 and V is TRBV12-3 or TRBV12-4; tentative D call: TRBD2 (6 bases). Deletions cut 7 bases from V and 0 bases from J, with 13 bases between. This CDR3 is 15 amino acids long. The CDR3, as DNA: TGTGCCAGCACCGTAGCGGTGAGCTCCTACAATGAGCAGTTCTTC. Protein: CASTVAVSSYNEQFF.

The chain is built from TRBV6-6 and TRBJ2-7; possible D gene TRBD1, 6 bases. The CDR3 length is 12 residues. Germline V gene sequence: CDR1 MNHNY, CDR2 SVGAGI (reference sequence). V was trimmed by 6 bases and J by 6 bases, leaving 12 bases between them. CDR3 sequence reads: CASRYPGAEQYV. CDR3 coding DNA: TGTGCCAGCAGGTACCCAGGGGCCGAGCAGTACGTC.

In DNA form, the CDR3 reads TGTGCCACCAGCAGAGCGGACGGTGGTACCGGGGAGCTGTTTTTT. Translated: CATSRADGGTGELFF. The V call is TRBV15, the J call TRBJ2-2, with D unclear. The CDR3 has 15 amino acids. Germline V gene sequence: CDR1 LNHNV, CDR2 YYDKDF (reference sequence). V was clipped by 1 base and J by 5 bases, with 11 bases between them.

V is TRBV27 and J is TRBJ2-7; possibly TRBD1 for D (5 bases). CDR3 length: 15 residues. Trimming took off 2 bases at V and 4 bases at J, with 15 bases between the two ends. Germline lookup yields CDR1 MNHEY and CDR2 SMNVEV (reference sequence). This CDR3 is CASSLASGSLYEQYV. The CDR3 bases are TGTGCCAGCAGTTTAGCTTCAGGGTCCCTGTACGAGCAGTACGTC.

The chain joins TRBV6-1 to TRBJ2-3; 13 bases map to TRBD2. CDR1 and CDR2 from the germline V gene are MNHNS and SASEGT. V lost 5 bases, J lost 2 bases, and 10 bases stayed unmatched. The CDR3 is 18 residues long. CDR3 in amino acids: CASSPLAGGPGATDTQYF. Here the CDR3 DNA reads TGTGCCAGCAGTCCACTAGCGGGAGGGCCTGGAGCCACAGATACGCAGTATTTT.

The chain links TRBV2 to TRBJ1-2, with D perhaps TRBD1 (6 bases). CDR1 and CDR2 (germline): SNHLY, FYNNEI. CDR3 size: 14 residues. V was clipped by 7 bases and J by 3 bases, with 15 bases between them. CDR3 in amino acids: CASKMDRGDYGYTF. CDR3 DNA: TGTGCCAGCAAGATGGACAGAGGGGACTATGGCTACACCTTC.

The V call is TRBV6-1, the J call TRBJ2-2; D call uncertain. Germline V lookup: CDR1 MNHNS, CDR2 SASEGT. Trimming took 4 bases from V and 4 from J, leaving 16 bases between them. This CDR3 region has 16 residues. The CDR3 loop is CASSGQPYEATGELFF. The CDR3 DNA is TGTGCCAGCAGTGGGCAACCATACGAGGCCACCGGGGAGCTGTTTTTT.